The clone carrying this TCR beta chain was recorded once. The sample belongs to a study of cytomegalovirus exposure and HLA in healthy donors. The CDR3 extends over 16 amino acids. Trimming cost V 4 bases and J 6 bases; bases outside gene matches: 5. Germline-derived CDR1 and CDR2 are LGHNT and FRNRAP. Generated by immunoSEQ multiplex PCR, the TCRdb table keeps only in-frame clones and is missing some. The repertoire consists of fewer than 200,000 clones, with roughly 89% occurring once and the leading ten covering 4.2%. This rearrangement joins TRBV12-5 to TRBJ2-2; TRBD2 matches 13 bases. The specimen sequenced was PBMCs. This TCR derives from a man younger than 35 in good health and CMV-seropositive. The CDR3 nucleotides are TGTGCTAGTGGTTCACTAGCGGGAGGGACTGCCGGGGAGCTGTTTTTT. Translated, it gives CASGSLAGGTAGELFF.